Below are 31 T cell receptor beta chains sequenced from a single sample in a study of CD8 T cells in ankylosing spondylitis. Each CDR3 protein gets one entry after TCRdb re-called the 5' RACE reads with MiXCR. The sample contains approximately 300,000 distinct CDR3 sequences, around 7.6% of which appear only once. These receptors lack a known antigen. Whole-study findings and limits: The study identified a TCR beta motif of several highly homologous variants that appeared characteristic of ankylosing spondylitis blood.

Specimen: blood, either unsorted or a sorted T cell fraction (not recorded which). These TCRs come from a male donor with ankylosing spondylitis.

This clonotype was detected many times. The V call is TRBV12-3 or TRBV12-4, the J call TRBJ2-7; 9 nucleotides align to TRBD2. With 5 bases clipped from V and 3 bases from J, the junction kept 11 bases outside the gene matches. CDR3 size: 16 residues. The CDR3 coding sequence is TGTGCCAGCAGTCAGGTGGGAGCGGGAGGTCGCTACGAGCAGTACTTC. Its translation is CASSQVGAGGRYEQYF.

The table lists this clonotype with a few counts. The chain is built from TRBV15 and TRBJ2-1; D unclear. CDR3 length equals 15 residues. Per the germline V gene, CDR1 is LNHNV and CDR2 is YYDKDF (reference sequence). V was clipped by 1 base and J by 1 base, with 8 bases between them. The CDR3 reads CATSRVGLSYNEQFF. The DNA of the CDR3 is TGTGCCACCAGCAGAGTAGGGCTTTCCTACAATGAGCAGTTCTTC.

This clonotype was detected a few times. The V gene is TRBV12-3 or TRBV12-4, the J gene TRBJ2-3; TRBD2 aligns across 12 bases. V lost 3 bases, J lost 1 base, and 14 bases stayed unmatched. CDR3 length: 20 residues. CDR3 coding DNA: TGTGCCAGCAGTTTCTTGGCTAGCGGGAGGGCCGTTGGGGGCACAGATACGCAGTATTTT. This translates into CASSFLASGRAVGGTDTQYF.

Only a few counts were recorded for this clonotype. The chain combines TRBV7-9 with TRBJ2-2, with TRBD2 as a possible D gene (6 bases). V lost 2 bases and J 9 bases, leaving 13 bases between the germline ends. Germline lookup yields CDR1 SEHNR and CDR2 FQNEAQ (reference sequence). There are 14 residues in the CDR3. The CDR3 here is CASSLLSGSWELFF. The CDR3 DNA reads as TGTGCCAGCAGCTTACTTTCCGGGAGCTGGGAGCTGTTTTTT.

DNA of the CDR3: TGTGCCAGCGGGATCCGAGAGACCCAGTACTTC. Translated, it gives CASGIRETQYF. The chain uses TRBV5-6 and TRBJ2-5, with no clear D. V lost 7 bases and J 4 bases, leaving 8 bases between the germline ends. The V gene's germline CDR1 is SGHDT and CDR2 YYEEEE. CDR3 length: 11 residues.

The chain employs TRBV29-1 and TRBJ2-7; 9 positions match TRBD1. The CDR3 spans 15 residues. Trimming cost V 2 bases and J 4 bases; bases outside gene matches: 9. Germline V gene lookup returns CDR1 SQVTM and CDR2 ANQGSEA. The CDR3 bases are TGCAGCGTTGAAAGTCGTACAGGGGGCCCGTACGAGCAGTACTTC. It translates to CSVESRTGGPYEQYF.

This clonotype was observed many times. CDR3: CSARAGYEQYF. The CDR3 nucleotides are TGCAGTGCTAGAGCAGGCTACGAGCAGTACTTC. The rearrangement joins TRBV20-1 to TRBJ2-7; D remains ambiguous. The CDR3 runs to 11 residues. Trimming removed 1 base at V and 3 bases at J, with 4 bases between. Germline CDR1 DFQATT, CDR2 SNEGSKA (reference sequence).

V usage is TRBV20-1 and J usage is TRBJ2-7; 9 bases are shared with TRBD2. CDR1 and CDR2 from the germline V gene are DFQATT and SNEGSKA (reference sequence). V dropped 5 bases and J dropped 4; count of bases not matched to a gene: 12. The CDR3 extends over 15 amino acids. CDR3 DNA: TGCAGTGCTCGCCAGGAGCGGGAGGACTTGTACGAGCAGTACTTC. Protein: CSARQEREDLYEQYF.

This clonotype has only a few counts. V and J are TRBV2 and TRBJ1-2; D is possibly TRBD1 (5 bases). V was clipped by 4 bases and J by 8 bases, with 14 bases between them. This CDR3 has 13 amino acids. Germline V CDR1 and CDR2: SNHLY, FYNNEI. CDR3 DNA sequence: TGTGCCAGCAGTGCGTCCCCAGGGACGGGCTACACCTTC. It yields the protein CASSASPGTGYTF. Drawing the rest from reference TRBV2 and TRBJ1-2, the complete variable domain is EPEVTQTPSHQVTQMGQEVILRCVPISNHLYFYWYRQILGQKVEFLVSFYNNEISEKSEIFDDQFSVERPDGSNFTLKIRSTKLEDSAMYFCASSASPGTGYTFGSGTRLTVV.

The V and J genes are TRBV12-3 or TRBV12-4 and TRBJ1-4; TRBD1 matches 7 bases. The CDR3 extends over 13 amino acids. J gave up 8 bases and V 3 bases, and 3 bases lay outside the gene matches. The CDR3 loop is CASSFTGVEKLFF. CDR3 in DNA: TGTGCCAGCAGTTTTACAGGGGTGGAAAAACTGTTTTTT.

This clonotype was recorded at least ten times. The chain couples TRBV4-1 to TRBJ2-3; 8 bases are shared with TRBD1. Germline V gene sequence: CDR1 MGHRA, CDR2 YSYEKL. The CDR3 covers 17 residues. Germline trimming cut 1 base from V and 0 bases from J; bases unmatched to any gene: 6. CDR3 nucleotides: TGCGCCAGCAGCCAAGCGTACACAGGGGGAAGCACAGATACGCAGTATTTT. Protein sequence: CASSQAYTGGSTDTQYF.

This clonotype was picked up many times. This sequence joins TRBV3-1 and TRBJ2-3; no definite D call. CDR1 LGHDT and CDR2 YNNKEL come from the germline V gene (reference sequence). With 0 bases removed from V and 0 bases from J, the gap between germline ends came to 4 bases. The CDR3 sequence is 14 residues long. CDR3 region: CASSQDGSTDTQYF. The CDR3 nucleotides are TGTGCCAGCAGCCAAGATGGTAGCACAGATACGCAGTATTTT.

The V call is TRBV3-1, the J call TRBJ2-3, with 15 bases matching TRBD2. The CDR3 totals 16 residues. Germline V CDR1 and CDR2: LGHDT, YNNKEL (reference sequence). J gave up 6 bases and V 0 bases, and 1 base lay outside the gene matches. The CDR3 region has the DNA TGTGCCAGCAGCCAAGACGGGACTAGCGGGGGGGATACGCAGTATTTT. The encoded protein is CASSQDGTSGGDTQYF.

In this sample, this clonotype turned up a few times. CDR3 coding DNA: TGCAGTGCTAGGGAAACAGGGACTAGCGGGCCCCGGGGGACAATGGTACAGTTCTTC. Its translation: CSARETGTSGPRGTMVQFF. The rearrangement uses TRBV20-1 and TRBJ2-1; TRBD2 agrees at 12 bases. The CDR3 runs 19 residues. V was pared by 3 bases and J by 13 bases, with 25 bases of the junction left unmatched. The germline V gene encodes CDR1 DFQATT and CDR2 SNEGSKA (reference sequence).

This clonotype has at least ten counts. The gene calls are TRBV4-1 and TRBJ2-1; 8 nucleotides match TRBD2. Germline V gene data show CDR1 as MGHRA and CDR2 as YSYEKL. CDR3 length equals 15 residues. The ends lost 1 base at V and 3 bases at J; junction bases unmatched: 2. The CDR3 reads CASSQVAGYYNEQFF. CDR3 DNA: TGCGCCAGCAGCCAAGTAGCGGGATACTACAATGAGCAGTTCTTC.

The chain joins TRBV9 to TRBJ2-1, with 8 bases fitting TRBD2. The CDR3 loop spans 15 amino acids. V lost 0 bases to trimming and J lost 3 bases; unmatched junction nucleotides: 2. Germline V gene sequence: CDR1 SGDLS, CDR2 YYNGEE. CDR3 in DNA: TGTGCCAGCAGCGTAGTGGGACTAGACTACAATGAGCAGTTCTTC. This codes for CASSVVGLDYNEQFF.

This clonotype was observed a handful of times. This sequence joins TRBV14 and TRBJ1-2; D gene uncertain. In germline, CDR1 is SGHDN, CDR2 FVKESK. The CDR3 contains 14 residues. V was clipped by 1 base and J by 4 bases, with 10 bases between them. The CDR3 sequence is CASSQGSAGYGYTF. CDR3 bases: TGTGCCAGCAGCCAAGGGTCAGCCGGCTATGGCTACACCTTC.

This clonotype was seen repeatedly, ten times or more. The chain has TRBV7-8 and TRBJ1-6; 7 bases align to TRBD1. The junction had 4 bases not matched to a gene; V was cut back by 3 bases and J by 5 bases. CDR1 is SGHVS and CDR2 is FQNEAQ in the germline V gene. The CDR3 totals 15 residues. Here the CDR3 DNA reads TGTGCCAGCAGCTTCCGGGGGACAGATAATTCACCCCTCCACTTT. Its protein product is CASSFRGTDNSPLHF.

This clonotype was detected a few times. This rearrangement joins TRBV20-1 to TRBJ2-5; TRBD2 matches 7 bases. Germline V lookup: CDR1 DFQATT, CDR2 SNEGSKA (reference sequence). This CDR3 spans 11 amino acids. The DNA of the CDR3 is TGCGGGGGGGAGCTGAGCGAGACCCAGTACTTC. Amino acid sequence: CGGELSETQYF.

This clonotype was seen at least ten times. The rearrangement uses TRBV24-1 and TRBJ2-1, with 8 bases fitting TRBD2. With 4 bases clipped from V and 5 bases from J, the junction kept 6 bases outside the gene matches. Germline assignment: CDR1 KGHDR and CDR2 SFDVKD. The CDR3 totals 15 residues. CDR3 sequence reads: CATSDPSGSHNEQFF. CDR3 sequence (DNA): TGTGCCACCAGTGACCCCAGCGGGAGCCACAATGAGCAGTTCTTC.

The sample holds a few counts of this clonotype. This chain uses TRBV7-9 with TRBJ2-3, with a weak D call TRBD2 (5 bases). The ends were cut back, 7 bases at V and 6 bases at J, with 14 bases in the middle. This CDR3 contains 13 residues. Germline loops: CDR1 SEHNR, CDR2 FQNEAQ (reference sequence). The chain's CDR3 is CASTRGRGDTQYF. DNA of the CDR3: TGTGCCAGCACCAGAGGGAGAGGGGATACGCAGTATTTT.

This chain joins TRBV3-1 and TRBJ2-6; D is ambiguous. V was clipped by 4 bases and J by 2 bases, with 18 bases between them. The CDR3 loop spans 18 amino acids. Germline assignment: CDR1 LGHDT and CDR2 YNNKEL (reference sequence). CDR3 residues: CASSLVMGGWPGANVLTF. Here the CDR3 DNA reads TGTGCCAGCAGCCTGGTAATGGGCGGCTGGCCTGGGGCCAACGTCCTGACTTTC.

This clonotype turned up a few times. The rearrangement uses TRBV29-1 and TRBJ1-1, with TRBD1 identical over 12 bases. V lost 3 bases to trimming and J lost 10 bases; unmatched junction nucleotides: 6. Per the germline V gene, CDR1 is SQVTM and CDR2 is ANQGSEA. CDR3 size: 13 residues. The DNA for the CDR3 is TGCAGCGTTGAGCCGGGACAGGGGGCACTAGCTTTCTTT. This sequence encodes CSVEPGQGALAFF.

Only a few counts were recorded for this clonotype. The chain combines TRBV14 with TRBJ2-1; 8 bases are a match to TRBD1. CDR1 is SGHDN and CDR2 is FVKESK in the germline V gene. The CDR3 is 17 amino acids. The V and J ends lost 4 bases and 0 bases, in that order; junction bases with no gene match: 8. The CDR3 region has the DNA TGTGCCAGCAGCCGTGGACAGGGTTTAAGCTCCTACAATGAGCAGTTCTTC. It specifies CASSRGQGLSSYNEQFF.

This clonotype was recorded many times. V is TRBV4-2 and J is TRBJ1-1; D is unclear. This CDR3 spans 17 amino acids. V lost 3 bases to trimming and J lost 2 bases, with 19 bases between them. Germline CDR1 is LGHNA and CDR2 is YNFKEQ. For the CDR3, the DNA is TGTGCCAGCAGCCACCCGAGTATAAGGGCCCTTAACACTGAAGCTTTCTTT. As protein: CASSHPSIRALNTEAFF.

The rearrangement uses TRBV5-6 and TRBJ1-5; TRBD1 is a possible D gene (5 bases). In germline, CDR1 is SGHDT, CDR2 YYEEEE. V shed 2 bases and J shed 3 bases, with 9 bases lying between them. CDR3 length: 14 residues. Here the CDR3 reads CASSFGGVNQPQHF. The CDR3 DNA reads TGTGCCAGCAGCTTTGGAGGGGTCAATCAGCCCCAGCATTTT.

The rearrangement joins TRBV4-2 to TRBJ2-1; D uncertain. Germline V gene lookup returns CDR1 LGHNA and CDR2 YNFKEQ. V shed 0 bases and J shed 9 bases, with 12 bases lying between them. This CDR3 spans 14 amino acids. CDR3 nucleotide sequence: TGTGCCAGCAGCCAAGATCATGCAGGCATTGAGCAGTTCTTC. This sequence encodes CASSQDHAGIEQFF.

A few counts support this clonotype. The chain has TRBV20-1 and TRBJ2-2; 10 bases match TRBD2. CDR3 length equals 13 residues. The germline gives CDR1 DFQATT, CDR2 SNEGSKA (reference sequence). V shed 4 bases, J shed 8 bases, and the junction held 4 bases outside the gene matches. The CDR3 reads CSATGTSVGELFF. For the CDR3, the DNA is TGCAGTGCTACCGGGACTAGCGTTGGGGAGCTGTTTTTT.

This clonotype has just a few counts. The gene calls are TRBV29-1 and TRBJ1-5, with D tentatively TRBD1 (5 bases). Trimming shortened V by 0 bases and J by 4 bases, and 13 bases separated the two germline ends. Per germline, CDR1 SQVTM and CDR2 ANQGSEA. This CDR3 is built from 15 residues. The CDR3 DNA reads TGCAGCGTTGAAGATGCCAGGGAACCTAATCAGCCCCAGCATTTT. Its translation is CSVEDAREPNQPQHF.

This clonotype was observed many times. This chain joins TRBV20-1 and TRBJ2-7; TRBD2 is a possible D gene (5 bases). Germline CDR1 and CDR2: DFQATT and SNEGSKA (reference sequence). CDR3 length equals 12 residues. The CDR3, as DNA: TGCGGGGTGGGTGAGAGGGACTACGAGCAGTACTTC. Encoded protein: CGVGERDYEQYF.

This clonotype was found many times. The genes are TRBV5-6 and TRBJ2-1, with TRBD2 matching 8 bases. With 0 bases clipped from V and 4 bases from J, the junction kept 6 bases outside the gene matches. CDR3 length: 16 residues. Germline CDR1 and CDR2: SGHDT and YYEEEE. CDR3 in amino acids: CASSLDRGRTYNEQFF. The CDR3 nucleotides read TGTGCCAGCAGCTTGGATCGCGGGAGGACGTACAATGAGCAGTTCTTC.